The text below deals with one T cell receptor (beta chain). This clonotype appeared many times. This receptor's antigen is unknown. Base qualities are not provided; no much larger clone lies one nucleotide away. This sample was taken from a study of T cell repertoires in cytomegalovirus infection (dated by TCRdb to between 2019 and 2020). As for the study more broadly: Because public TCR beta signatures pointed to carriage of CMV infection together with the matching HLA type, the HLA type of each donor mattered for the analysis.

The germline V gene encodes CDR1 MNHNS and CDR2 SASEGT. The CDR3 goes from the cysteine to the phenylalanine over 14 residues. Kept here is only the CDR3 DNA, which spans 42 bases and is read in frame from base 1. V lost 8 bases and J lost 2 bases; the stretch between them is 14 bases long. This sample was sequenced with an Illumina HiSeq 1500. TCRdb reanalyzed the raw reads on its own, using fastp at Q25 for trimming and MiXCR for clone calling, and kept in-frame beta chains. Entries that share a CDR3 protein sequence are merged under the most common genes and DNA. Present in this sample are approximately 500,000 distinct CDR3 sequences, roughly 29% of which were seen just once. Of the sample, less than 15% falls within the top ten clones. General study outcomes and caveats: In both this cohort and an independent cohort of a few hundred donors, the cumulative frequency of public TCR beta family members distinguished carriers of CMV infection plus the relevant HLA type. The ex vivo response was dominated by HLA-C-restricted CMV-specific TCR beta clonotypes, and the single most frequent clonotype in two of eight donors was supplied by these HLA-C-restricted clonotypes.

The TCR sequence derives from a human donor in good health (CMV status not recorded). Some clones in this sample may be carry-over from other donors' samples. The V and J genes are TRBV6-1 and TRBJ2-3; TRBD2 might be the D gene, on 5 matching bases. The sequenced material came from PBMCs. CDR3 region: CASGRDSLTDTQYF. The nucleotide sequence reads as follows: TGTGCCAGCGGCCGGGATTCACTCACAGATACGCAGTATTTT.